A selection of T cell receptor beta chains follows, all from one sample in a study of blood T cell repertoires in COVID-19. TCRdb's table, derived via immunoSEQ multiplex PCR, lists solely in-frame clones and lacks some. The repertoire holds about 150,000 clones, over 75% seen once, with 0.63% in the top ten. The sequenced sample was peripheral blood. These receptors all come from a man aged 55 to 70 with COVID-19, enrolled during active disease. Each CDR3 is given with its conserved first and last residue. The order of the fields is V gene, J gene, CDR3 protein.

TRBV28	TRBJ2-7	CASTLDRGYEQYF
TRBV15	TRBJ2-7	CATSRGGTGTPYEQYF
TRBV15	TRBJ1-1	CATSARQVMNTEAFF
TRBV4-3	TRBJ1-2	CASSLTGTENYGYTF
TRBV2	TRBJ1-2	CASSTGDGYTF
TRBV5-6	TRBJ1-1	CASRVNGVTEAFF
TRBV27	TRBJ1-2	CASSRGQGGGGYTF
TRBV28	TRBJ1-5	CASSSRQAYSNQPQHF
TRBV29-1	TRBJ2-3	CSTKSGQGAVSGTDTQYF
TRBV27	TRBJ2-1	CASSLRLAGEVNEQFF
TRBV5-4	TRBJ2-2	CASSLYLGMNTGELFF
TRBV6-2/TRBV6-3	TRBJ2-1	CASSYRAGDKTYNEQFF
TRBV5-1	TRBJ1-1	CASSLSGGSGTEAFF
TRBV5-5	TRBJ1-1	CASFGLTSDTEAFF
TRBV7-3	TRBJ1-3	CASSLSDRTSGNTIYF
TRBV19	TRBJ1-2	CASEGYTF
TRBV14	TRBJ2-3	CASSRNLAGADTQYF
TRBV5-1	TRBJ1-1	CASSLQRMNTEAFF
TRBV7-2	TRBJ1-1	CASSFVDLTEAFF
TRBV19	TRBJ1-5	CASSTGPERGQPQHF
TRBV7-6	TRBJ1-6	CASSLNPGGNSPLHF
TRBV19	TRBJ1-5	CASSDNRVGNSNQPQHF
TRBV7-8	TRBJ2-3	CASRPSSGRAGDTQYF
TRBV7-9	TRBJ2-7	CASSLWVEGEQYF
TRBV18	TRBJ2-2	CASSDYRGRYTGELFF
TRBV11-3	TRBJ1-2	CASSREGKRGGDGYTF